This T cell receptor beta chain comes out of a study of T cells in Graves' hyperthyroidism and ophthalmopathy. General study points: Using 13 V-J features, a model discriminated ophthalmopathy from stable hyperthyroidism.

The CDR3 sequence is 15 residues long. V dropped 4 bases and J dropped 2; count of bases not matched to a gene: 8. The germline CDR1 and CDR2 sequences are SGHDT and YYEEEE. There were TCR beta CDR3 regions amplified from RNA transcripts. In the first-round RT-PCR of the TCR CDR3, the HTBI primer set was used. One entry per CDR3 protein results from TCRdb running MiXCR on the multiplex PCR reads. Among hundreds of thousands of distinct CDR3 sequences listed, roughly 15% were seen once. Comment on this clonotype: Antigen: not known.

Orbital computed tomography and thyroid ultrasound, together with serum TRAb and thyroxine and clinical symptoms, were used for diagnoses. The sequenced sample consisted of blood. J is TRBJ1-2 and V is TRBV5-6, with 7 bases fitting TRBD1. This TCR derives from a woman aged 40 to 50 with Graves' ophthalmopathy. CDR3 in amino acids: CASSPGTAYNYGYTF. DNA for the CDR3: TGTGCCAGCAGCCCAGGGACAGCTTACAACTATGGCTACACCTTC.